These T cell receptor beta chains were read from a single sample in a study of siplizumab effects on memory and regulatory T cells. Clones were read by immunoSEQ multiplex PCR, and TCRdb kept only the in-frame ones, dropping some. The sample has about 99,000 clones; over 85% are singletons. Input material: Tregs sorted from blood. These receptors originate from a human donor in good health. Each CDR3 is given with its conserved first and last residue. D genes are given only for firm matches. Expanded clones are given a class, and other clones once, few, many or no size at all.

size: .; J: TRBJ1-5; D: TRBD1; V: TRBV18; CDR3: CASSPGQGGNQPQHF; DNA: TGTGCCAGCTCACCAGGACAGGGAGGCAATCAGCCCCAGCATTTT
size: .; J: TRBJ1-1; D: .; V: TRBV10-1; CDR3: CASSSAIRNTEAFF; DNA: TGCGCCAGCAGCTCCGCCATTCGGAACACTGAAGCTTTCTTT
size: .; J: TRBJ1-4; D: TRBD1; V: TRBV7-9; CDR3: CASSLGDHRGRSANEKLFF; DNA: TGTGCCAGCAGCTTAGGGGACCACAGGGGGAGGTCTGCTAATGAAAAACTGTTTTTT
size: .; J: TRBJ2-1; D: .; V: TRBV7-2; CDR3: CASSRTRDEQFF; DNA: TGTGCCAGCTCTCGAACTAGGGATGAGCAGTTCTTC
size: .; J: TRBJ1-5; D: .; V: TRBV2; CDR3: CASMRQPHSNQPQHF; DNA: TGTGCCAGCATGAGACAGCCTCATAGCAATCAGCCCCAGCATTTT
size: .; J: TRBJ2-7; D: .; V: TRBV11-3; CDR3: CASTRGSSYEQYF; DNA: TGTGCCAGCACCCGGGGGTCCTCCTACGAGCAGTACTTC
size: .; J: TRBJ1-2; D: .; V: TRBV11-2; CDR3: CASSSYPRDPRGYTF; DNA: TGTGCCAGCAGCTCGTACCCCCGGGACCCTCGGGGCTACACCTTC
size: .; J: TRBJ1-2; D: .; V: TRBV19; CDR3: CAARGGAGYGYTF; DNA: TGTGCGGCCCGAGGCGGGGCGGGGTATGGCTACACCTTC
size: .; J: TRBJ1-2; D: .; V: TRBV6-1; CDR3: CASSEVGPPGYTF; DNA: TGTGCCAGCAGTGAAGTCGGCCCCCCGGGCTACACCTTC
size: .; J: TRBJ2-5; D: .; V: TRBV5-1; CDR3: CASSLAPIGQETQYF; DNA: TGCGCCAGCAGCTTGGCTCCTATAGGGCAAGAGACCCAGTACTTC
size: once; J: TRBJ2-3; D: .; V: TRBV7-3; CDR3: CASSFYAGDTQYF; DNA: TGTGCCAGCAGCTTTTACGCGGGAGATACGCAGTATTTT
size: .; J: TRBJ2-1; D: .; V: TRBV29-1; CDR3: CSVQLGGRVWNEQFF; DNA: TGCAGCGTTCAGTTGGGTGGGAGAGTTTGGAATGAGCAGTTCTTC
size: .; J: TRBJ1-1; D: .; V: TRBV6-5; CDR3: CASSYSSGRTEAFF; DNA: TGTGCCAGCAGTTACTCGTCAGGGAGGACTGAAGCTTTCTTT
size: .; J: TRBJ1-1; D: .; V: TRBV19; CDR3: CASSIELAAMNTEAFF; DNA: TGTGCCAGTAGTATTGAGCTCGCAGCAATGAACACTGAAGCTTTCTTT
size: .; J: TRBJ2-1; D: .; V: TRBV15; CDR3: CATSRVQITSYNEQFF; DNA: TGTGCCACCAGCAGAGTACAGATCACCTCCTACAATGAGCAGTTCTTC
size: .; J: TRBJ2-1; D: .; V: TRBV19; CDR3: CASSLARVSGNEQFF; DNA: TGTGCCAGTAGTCTTGCCCGGGTGTCGGGGAATGAGCAGTTCTTC
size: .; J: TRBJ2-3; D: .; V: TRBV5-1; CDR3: CASSLSGAISTDTQYF; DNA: TGCGCCAGCAGCCTCTCCGGGGCAATTAGCACAGATACGCAGTATTTT
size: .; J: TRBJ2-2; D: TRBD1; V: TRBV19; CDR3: CASSINRGVNPGELFF; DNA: TGTGCCAGTAGTATAAACAGGGGCGTTAACCCCGGGGAGCTGTTTTTT
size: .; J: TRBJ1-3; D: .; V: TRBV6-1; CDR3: CASRTDYSGNTIYF; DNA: TGTGCCAGCAGGACAGATTACTCTGGAAACACCATATATTTT
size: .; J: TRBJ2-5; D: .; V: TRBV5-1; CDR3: CASSNRDVRYQETQYF; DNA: TGCGCCAGCAGCAACCGGGACGTTAGGTACCAAGAGACCCAGTACTTC
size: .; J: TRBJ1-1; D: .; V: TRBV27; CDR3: CASSLSRVVSRTEAFF; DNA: TGTGCCAGCAGTTTATCTAGAGTCGTATCCAGGACTGAAGCTTTCTTT
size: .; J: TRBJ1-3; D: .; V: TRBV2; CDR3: CASRGTAGNTIYF; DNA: TGTGCCAGCAGAGGGACCGCCGGAAACACCATATATTTT
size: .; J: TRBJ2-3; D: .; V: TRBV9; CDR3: CASSVGQGRGDTQYF; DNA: TGTGCCAGCAGCGTAGGCCAGGGGCGGGGAGATACGCAGTATTTT
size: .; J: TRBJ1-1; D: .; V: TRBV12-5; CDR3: CASGLVRRNTEAFF; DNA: TGTGCTAGTGGTTTGGTACGTCGAAACACTGAAGCTTTCTTT
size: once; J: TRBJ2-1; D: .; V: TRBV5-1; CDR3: CASSLRSGLISYNEQFF; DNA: TGCGCCAGCAGCTTGAGGAGCGGGTTAATTTCCTACAATGAGCAGTTCTTC
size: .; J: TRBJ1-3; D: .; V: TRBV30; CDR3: CAWRVSSSGNTIYF; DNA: TGTGCCTGGAGGGTATCCAGCTCTGGAAACACCATATATTTT
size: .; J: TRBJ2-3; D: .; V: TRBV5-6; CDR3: CASSLGSADTQYF; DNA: TGTGCCAGCAGCCTCGGGTCTGCAGATACGCAGTATTTT
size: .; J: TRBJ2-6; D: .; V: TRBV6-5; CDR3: CASSYSTGANVLTF; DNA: TGTGCCAGCAGTTACTCGACTGGGGCCAACGTCCTGACTTTC
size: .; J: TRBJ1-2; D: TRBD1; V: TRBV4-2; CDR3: CASSLTPGTGNGYTF; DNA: TGTGCCAGCAGCCTAACCCCCGGGACAGGGAATGGCTACACCTTC
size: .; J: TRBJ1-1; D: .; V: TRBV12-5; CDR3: CASGLVRGSPTEAFF; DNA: TGTGCTAGTGGTTTGGTACGGGGCAGTCCCACTGAAGCTTTCTTT
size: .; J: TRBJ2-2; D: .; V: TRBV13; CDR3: CASSLYPGGGELFF; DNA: TGTGCCAGCAGCTTATATCCTGGGGGCGGGGAGCTGTTTTTT
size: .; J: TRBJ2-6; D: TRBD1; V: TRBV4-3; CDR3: CASSQDLDRGLSGANVLTF; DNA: TGCGCCAGCAGCCAAGATTTAGACAGGGGGCTCTCTGGGGCCAACGTCCTGACTTTC
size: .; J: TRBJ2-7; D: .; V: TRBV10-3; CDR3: CAISAPAYEQYF; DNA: TGTGCCATCAGTGCACCCGCCTACGAGCAGTACTTC
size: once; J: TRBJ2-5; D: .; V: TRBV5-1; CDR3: CASSPRQGERTQYF; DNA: TGCGCCAGCAGCCCCCGGCAGGGTGAGAGGACCCAGTACTTC
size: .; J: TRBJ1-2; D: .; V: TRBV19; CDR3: CASSPRRGVGYTF; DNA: TGTGCCAGTAGTCCCAGGCGAGGGGTTGGCTACACCTTC
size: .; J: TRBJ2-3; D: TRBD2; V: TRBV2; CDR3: CASTLVLAGFTDTQYF; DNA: TGTGCCAGCACCTTGGTACTAGCGGGATTTACAGATACGCAGTATTTT
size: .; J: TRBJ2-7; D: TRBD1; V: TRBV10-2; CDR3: CASRQNRDSSYEQYF; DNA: TGCGCCAGCAGGCAAAACAGGGACAGCTCCTACGAGCAGTACTTC
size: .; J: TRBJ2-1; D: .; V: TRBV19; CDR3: CASSDILEKYNEQFF; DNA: TGTGCCAGTAGTGACATCCTTGAGAAATACAATGAGCAGTTCTTC
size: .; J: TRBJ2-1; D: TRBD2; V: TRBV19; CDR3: CASSILAGGHNEQFF; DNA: TGTGCCAGTAGTATACTAGCGGGGGGTCACAATGAGCAGTTCTTC
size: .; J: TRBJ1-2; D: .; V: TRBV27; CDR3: CASSPEGAPIGYTF; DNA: TGTGCCAGCAGTCCCGAAGGGGCCCCTATAGGCTACACCTTC
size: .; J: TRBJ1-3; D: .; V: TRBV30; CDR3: CAWGGGFSGNTIYF; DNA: TGTGCCTGGGGGGGAGGCTTCTCTGGAAACACCATATATTTT
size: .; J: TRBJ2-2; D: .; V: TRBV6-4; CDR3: CASSEGNTGELFF; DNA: TGTGCCAGCAGTGAAGGGAACACCGGGGAGCTGTTTTTT
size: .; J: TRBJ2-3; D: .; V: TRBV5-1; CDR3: CASSPQPGDVGDTQYF; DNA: TGCGCCAGCAGCCCTCAGCCAGGCGATGTCGGAGATACGCAGTATTTT
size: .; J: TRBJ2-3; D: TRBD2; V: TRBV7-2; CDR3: CASKAGGGTDTQYF; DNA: TGTGCCAGCAAAGCGGGAGGAGGCACAGATACGCAGTATTTT
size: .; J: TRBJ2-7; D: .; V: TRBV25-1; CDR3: CASSEGGRDEQYF; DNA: TGTGCCAGCAGTGAAGGGGGTCGCGACGAGCAGTACTTC
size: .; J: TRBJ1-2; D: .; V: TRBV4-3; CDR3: CASSQGGRSYGYTF; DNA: TGCGCCAGCAGCCAAGGGGGGAGGAGCTATGGCTACACCTTC
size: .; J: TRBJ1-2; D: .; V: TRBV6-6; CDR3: CASSYGDNYGYTF; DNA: TGTGCCAGCAGTTACGGGGATAACTATGGCTACACCTTC
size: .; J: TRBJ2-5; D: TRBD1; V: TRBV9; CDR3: CASSPMLTGPTETQYF; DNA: TGTGCCAGCAGCCCCATGCTGACAGGGCCGACGGAGACCCAGTACTTC
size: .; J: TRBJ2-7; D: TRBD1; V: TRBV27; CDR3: CASSGQGSEQYF; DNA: TGTGCCAGCAGTGGACAGGGGAGCGAGCAGTACTTC
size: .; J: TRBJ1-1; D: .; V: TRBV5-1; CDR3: CASRAIWGTEAFF; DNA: TGCGCCAGCAGGGCCATTTGGGGCACTGAAGCTTTCTTT
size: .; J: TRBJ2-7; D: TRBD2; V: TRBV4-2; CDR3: CASSRRASGGSSYEQYF; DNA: TGTGCCAGCAGCCGGCGGGCTAGCGGGGGGTCCTCCTACGAGCAGTACTTC
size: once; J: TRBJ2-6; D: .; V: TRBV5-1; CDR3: CASSFPGTFSSGANVLTF; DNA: TGCGCCAGCAGCTTCCCTGGGACGTTCAGCTCTGGGGCCAACGTCCTGACTTTC
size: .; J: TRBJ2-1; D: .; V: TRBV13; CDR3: CASSLGLSREQFF; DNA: TGTGCCAGCAGCTTAGGTTTGTCGCGCGAGCAGTTCTTC
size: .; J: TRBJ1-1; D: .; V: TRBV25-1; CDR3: CASRATGIMNTEAFF; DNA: TGTGCCAGCAGGGCGACCGGGATTATGAACACTGAAGCTTTCTTT
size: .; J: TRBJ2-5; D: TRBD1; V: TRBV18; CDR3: CASSLNGTAETQYF; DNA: TGTGCCAGCTCACTAAACGGGACAGCGGAGACCCAGTACTTC
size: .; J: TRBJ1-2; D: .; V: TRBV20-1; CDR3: CSARVRAGYTF; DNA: TGCAGTGCTAGAGTCAGGGCTGGCTACACCTTC
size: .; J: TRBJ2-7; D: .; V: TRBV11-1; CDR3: CASSLLQGPYEQYF; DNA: TGTGCCAGCAGCTTACTCCAGGGCCCCTACGAGCAGTACTTC